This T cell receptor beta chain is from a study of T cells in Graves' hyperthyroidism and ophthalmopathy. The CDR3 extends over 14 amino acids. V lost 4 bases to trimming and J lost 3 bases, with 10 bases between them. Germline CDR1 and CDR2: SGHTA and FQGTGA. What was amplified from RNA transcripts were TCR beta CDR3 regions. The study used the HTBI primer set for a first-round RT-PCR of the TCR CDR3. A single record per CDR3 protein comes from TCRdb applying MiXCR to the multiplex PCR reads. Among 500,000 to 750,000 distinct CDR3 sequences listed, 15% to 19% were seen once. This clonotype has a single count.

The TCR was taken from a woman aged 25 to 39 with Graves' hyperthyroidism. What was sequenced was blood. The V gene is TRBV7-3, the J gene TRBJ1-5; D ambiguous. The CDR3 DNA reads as TGTGCCAGCAGCTCACCCGGGCTCAATCAGCCCCAGCATTTT. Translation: CASSSPGLNQPQHF.